Presented here are 22 T cell receptor beta chains from one specimen sequenced in a study of shared clonotypes between healthy human individuals. Produced via immunoSEQ multiplex PCR; TCRdb's table is partial and in-frame only. This table holds 600,000 or so clones, roughly 98% found once. CD45RO-negative, CCR7-selected cells formed the naive CD8 fraction, which excluded terminally differentiated effector memory CD45RA+ cells. Sequencing was carried out using naive CD8+ T cells sorted from blood. These receptors came from a man under 40 in good health.

J is TRBJ2-2 and V is TRBV29-1; no firm D call. This CDR3 has 10 residues. CDR1 SQVTM and CDR2 ANQGSEA come from the germline V gene. V was clipped by 2 bases and J by 5 bases, with 0 bases between them. CDR3 protein: CSVETGELFF. As DNA, the CDR3 is TGCAGCGTTGAAACCGGGGAGCTGTTTTTT.

This chain joins TRBV6-5 and TRBJ2-3, with a tentative D call TRBD2 (6 bases). Trimming removed 2 bases from V and 1 base from J, with 10 bases in between. Germline loops: CDR1 MNHEY, CDR2 SVGAGI. The CDR3 loop spans 15 amino acids. CDR3 sequence reads: CASSYAPGGTDTQYF. The DNA for the CDR3 is TGTGCCAGCAGTTACGCCCCGGGGGGCACAGATACGCAGTATTTT.

Here the CDR3 DNA reads TGTGCCATCAGTGAGGGTCAGGGCATCTATGGCTACACCTTC. This gives the protein CAISEGQGIYGYTF. This chain uses TRBV10-3 with TRBJ1-2; D is possibly TRBD1 (5 bases). Germline V gene lookup returns CDR1 ENHRY and CDR2 SYGVKD. Trimming stripped 2 bases from V and 4 bases from J, with 11 bases between. The CDR3 extends over 14 amino acids.

The chain is built from TRBV2 and TRBJ2-3, with D perhaps given as TRBD1 or TRBD2 (5 bases each). Germline-derived CDR1 and CDR2 are SNHLY and FYNNEI. V was trimmed by 6 bases and J by 7 bases, leaving 14 bases between them. The CDR3 is 13 amino acids. This CDR3 reads CASRARDANTQYF. In DNA form, the CDR3 reads TGTGCCAGCAGGGCCAGGGACGCTAATACGCAGTATTTT.

V and J are TRBV10-3 and TRBJ1-5; 8 bases align to TRBD1. J lost 5 bases, V lost 3 bases, and 9 bases had no gene match. The CDR3 is 16 amino acids. The V gene's germline CDR1 is ENHRY and CDR2 SYGVKD. The CDR3 DNA follows: TGTGCCATCAGTGACCCCAGGACAGGGCACGATCAGCCCCAGCATTTT. Its protein is CAISDPRTGHDQPQHF.

This chain uses TRBV2 with TRBJ1-1; D ambiguous. The CDR3 contains 16 residues. Trimming removed 2 bases at V and 1 base at J, with 14 bases between. From germline, CDR1 is SNHLY and CDR2 FYNNEI. CDR3 sequence: CASSEYILSQNTEAFF. Written as DNA, the CDR3 is TGTGCCAGCAGTGAATACATTTTATCGCAGAACACTGAAGCTTTCTTT.

The gene calls are TRBV18 and TRBJ2-3; TRBD2 aligns across 14 bases. The CDR3 contains 20 residues. Trimming cost V 6 bases and J 3 bases; bases outside gene matches: 17. Per germline, CDR1 KGHSH and CDR2 LQKENI. CDR3 bases: TGTGCCAGCTCCTCGGCCGGGACTAGCGGGAGAGCGTCGGGGACAGATACGCAGTATTTT. Protein product: CASSSAGTSGRASGTDTQYF.

V and J are TRBV29-1 and TRBJ2-2, with TRBD2 matching over 10 bases. The CDR3 is made up of 15 amino acids. Germline CDR1 SQVTM, CDR2 ANQGSEA. With 6 bases clipped from V and 5 bases from J, the junction kept 9 bases outside the gene matches. CDR3 sequence (DNA): TGCAGCGTCAACCCTAGCGGGAGAGAAACCGGGGAGCTGTTTTTT. Translation: CSVNPSGRETGELFF.

V gene TRBV29-1 combines with J gene TRBJ2-7, with TRBD2 identical over 7 bases. CDR1 and CDR2 from the germline V gene are SQVTM and ANQGSEA. With 6 bases clipped from V and 2 bases from J, the junction kept 10 bases outside the gene matches. CDR3 length equals 14 residues. CDR3 amino acids: CSVRPTSDPYEQYF. For the CDR3, the DNA is TGCAGCGTCCGACCTACTAGCGATCCCTACGAGCAGTACTTC.

J is TRBJ2-3 and V is TRBV7-9, with D perhaps given as TRBD1 or TRBD2 (6 bases each). This CDR3 comprises 19 residues. V was shortened by 8 bases and J by 1 base, with 28 bases between the two germline ends. CDR1 and CDR2 (germline): SEHNR, FQNEAQ (reference sequence). The CDR3 protein is CASDTPSGAVDLRTDTQYF. The CDR3 nucleotides read TGTGCCAGCGACACTCCCTCGGGGGCGGTGGACTTACGCACAGATACGCAGTATTTT.

The rearrangement links TRBV5-5 to TRBJ2-3; D might be TRBD1 or TRBD2, each matching 5 bases. This CDR3 is 16 amino acids long. Trimming took 4 bases from V and 4 from J, leaving 19 bases between them. Germline CDR1 is SGHKS and CDR2 is YYEKEE (reference sequence). The CDR3 reads CASSTRDVEVSDTQYF. Here the CDR3 DNA reads TGTGCCAGCAGCACCCGGGACGTGGAAGTCTCAGATACGCAGTATTTT.

The J gene is TRBJ2-2, the V gene TRBV6-5; the match to TRBD1 covers 7 bases. Germline lookup yields CDR1 MNHEY and CDR2 SVGAGI. V dropped 2 bases and J dropped 6; count of bases not matched to a gene: 3. The CDR3 loop spans 14 amino acids. The CDR3 spells CASSYGTAAGELFF. The CDR3 nucleotides are TGTGCCAGCAGTTACGGGACAGCAGCCGGGGAGCTGTTTTTT.

The chain couples TRBV28 to TRBJ2-7, with D unclear. The CDR3 has 15 amino acids. V gave up 3 bases and J gave up 2 bases, with 14 bases separating them. CDR1 is MDHEN, CDR2 SYDVKM, per germline. CDR3 nucleotide sequence: TGTGCCAGCAGTTTTCCTCTCGACGTCCCCTACGAGCAGTACTTC. It is translated as CASSFPLDVPYEQYF.

The CDR3 loop is CASSPGTSGRDEQFF. CDR3 DNA: TGCGCCAGCAGCCCCGGGACTAGCGGGAGAGATGAGCAGTTCTTC. This rearrangement joins TRBV5-1 to TRBJ2-1, with 14 positions matching TRBD2. The CDR3 is made up of 15 amino acids. Per germline, CDR1 SGHRS and CDR2 YFSETQ. The V gene end was trimmed by 4 bases and the J gene end by 8 bases; junction bases not matched to a gene: 5.

The rearrangement uses TRBV2 and TRBJ2-7, with unresolved D. V lost 0 bases, J lost 2 bases, and 8 bases lay in between. Germline assignment: CDR1 SNHLY and CDR2 FYNNEI. The CDR3 length is 14 residues. The CDR3 loop is CASSEAYGPYEQYF. CDR3 bases: TGTGCCAGCAGTGAAGCGTACGGTCCCTACGAGCAGTACTTC.

This chain uses TRBV7-9 with TRBJ2-7; possibly TRBD1 for D (7 bases). The CDR3 is 18 residues long. V was clipped by 4 bases and J by 1 base, with 23 bases between them. Germline-derived CDR1 and CDR2 are SEHNR and FQNEAQ (reference sequence). Here the CDR3 reads CASSSRTDRRSGSYEQYF. Written as DNA, the CDR3 is TGTGCCAGCAGCTCTAGGACGGACAGGCGTAGCGGATCCTACGAGCAGTACTTC.

The chain couples TRBV5-4 to TRBJ2-1; D ambiguous. Trimming shortened V by 4 bases and J by 0 bases, and 11 bases separated the two germline ends. The CDR3 spans 15 residues. The germline CDR1 and CDR2 sequences are SGHNT and YYREEE (reference sequence). CDR3: CASSRPESSYNEQFF. CDR3 DNA sequence: TGTGCCAGCAGCCGACCGGAGAGCTCCTACAATGAGCAGTTCTTC.

The rearrangement links TRBV28 to TRBJ2-7; possible D gene TRBD2, 5 bases. The CDR3 has 18 residues. Trimming cost V 5 bases and J 1 base, with 24 bases left between them. CDR1 and CDR2 (germline): MDHEN, SYDVKM. The CDR3 region is CASSTFGQEALISYEQYF. In nucleotides, the CDR3 is TGTGCCAGCAGTACGTTCGGCCAGGAGGCTCTAATTTCCTACGAGCAGTACTTC.

Here the CDR3 DNA reads TGCGCCAGCGGATTAGCGGGAGACGGGAACGAGCAGTACTTC. Translation: CASGLAGDGNEQYF. This chain links TRBV10-2 with TRBJ2-7, with 9 bases lining up with TRBD2. The V and J ends lost 8 bases and 5 bases, in that order; junction bases with no gene match: 10. This CDR3 has 14 amino acids. Germline V lookup: CDR1 WSHSY, CDR2 SAAADI.

The genes are TRBV4-1 and TRBJ2-7, with D maybe TRBD2 (6 bases). Germline lookup yields CDR1 MGHRA and CDR2 YSYEKL. There are 17 residues in the CDR3. V was cut by 0 bases and J by 3 bases, with 18 bases left in between. The CDR3 sequence is CASSQDGSGEVDYEQYF. CDR3 coding DNA: TGCGCCAGCAGCCAAGACGGTAGCGGCGAGGTTGACTACGAGCAGTACTTC.

The chain links TRBV9 to TRBJ2-1; D ambiguous. The V and J ends lost 0 bases and 5 bases respectively, with 9 bases between them. CDR3 size: 14 residues. The germline gives CDR1 SGDLS, CDR2 YYNGEE. For the CDR3, the DNA is TGTGCCAGCAGCGTAGGACCTAACAACAATGAGCAGTTCTTC. Protein sequence: CASSVGPNNNEQFF.

V usage is TRBV5-8 and J usage is TRBJ1-5; no definite D call. Trimming left V 4 bases short and J 0 bases short, with 8 bases between. The CDR3 runs to 14 residues. Germline loops: CDR1 SGHTS, CDR2 YDEGEE. CDR3 in DNA: TGTGCCAGCAGCGCGGGATTTAGCAATCAGCCCCAGCATTTT. Amino acid sequence: CASSAGFSNQPQHF.